These T cell receptor beta chains were read from a single sample in a study of blood T cell repertoires in COVID-19. The data were produced by immunoSEQ multiplex PCR, yet TCRdb's version contains in-frame clones alone and is incomplete. The sample lists about 210,000 clones, roughly 89% seen once, with approximately 6.2% in the top ten. The specimen was peripheral blood. The receptors stem from a man aged 60-69 years who had recovered from COVID-19. Both conserved end residues are part of each CDR3. D genes are given only for firm matches. Size is omitted from some rows. Given values are once, few, many or a class for expanded clones.

>NA|TRBV29-1|TRBJ1-2|NA
TGCAGCGTTGAAGGTGGCTTTAACTATGGCTACACCTTC
CSVEGGFNYGYTF
>NA|TRBV7-8|TRBJ2-5|NA
TGTGCCAGCAGCTTGTCCGGGGAGACCCAGTACTTC
CASSLSGETQYF
>TRBD1|TRBV27|TRBJ2-6|few
TGTGCCAGCAGGGGGGACAGGGCTGGGGCCAACGTCCTGACTTTC
CASRGDRAGANVLTF
>TRBD2|TRBV5-1|TRBJ2-5|NA
TGCGCCAGCAGCCCCGGGACTATAGAAGAGACCCAGTACTTC
CASSPGTIEETQYF
>TRBD1|TRBV27|TRBJ1-1|NA
TGTGCCAGCAGTTATCGCAGGGGGTCCACTGAAGCTTTCTTT
CASSYRRGSTEAFF
>TRBD1|TRBV5-1|TRBJ1-5|NA
TGCGCCAGCAGCTTGTCGACAGGGGCACAGCCCCAGCATTTT
CASSLSTGAQPQHF
>TRBD1|TRBV5-1|TRBJ2-7|NA
TGCGCCAGCAACTTGGCCCCGGGACAGTCCTACGAGCAGTACTTC
CASNLAPGQSYEQYF
>NA|TRBV7-9|TRBJ2-3|NA
TGTGCCAGCAGCAAGAGTCTCTCTGGAGGAGATACGCAGTATTTT
CASSKSLSGGDTQYF
>TRBD1|TRBV11-1|TRBJ1-6|NA
TGTGCCAGCAGCTACCGCCGGGACAGCTATAATTCACCCCTCCACTTT
CASSYRRDSYNSPLHF
>NA|TRBV7-6|TRBJ1-5|few
TGTGCCAGCGGTAGCAGGGGTGATCAGCCCCAGCATTTT
CASGSRGDQPQHF